This TCR beta chain derives from a study of T cells in Graves' hyperthyroidism and ophthalmopathy. CDR3 length equals 14 residues. V lost 2 bases and J 8 bases, leaving 13 bases between the germline ends. Germline loops: CDR1 LNHDA, CDR2 SQIVND (reference sequence). The TCR beta CDR3 regions underwent amplification using RNA transcripts as the source. The HTBI primer set was used in a first-round RT-PCR of the TCR CDR3. TCRdb re-derived calls from the multiplex PCR reads in MiXCR, one entry per CDR3 protein. The sample consists of under 450,000 distinct CDR3 sequences, roughly 14% of them appearing once.

Sequencing was done on a sample of blood. The sequence derives from a man in his thirties or forties with Graves' hyperthyroidism that later progressed to Graves' ophthalmopathy. The genes are TRBV19 and TRBJ1-3, with D uncertain. CDR3 in DNA: TGTGCCAGTAGTATAACCGCAGTCGGCGACACCATATATTTT. Its protein is CASSITAVGDTIYF.